Reported below is one T cell receptor beta chain. This clone's antigen is unknown. There are no base qualities to consult, and no much larger clone falls within one base. What the time point label conveys for this sample: baseline before first vaccination. Samples from vaccinated people were obtained from the UK trials COV001 and COV002, which included a single-blind randomized controlled phase 2/3 trial of AZD1222 (ChAdOx1 nCoV-19) in healthy adults. Trial participant PBMC samples were collected at day 0 and day 28 after the second dose for TCRbeta chain sequencing. The source of the sample is a study of T cell responses to AZD1222 COVID-19 vaccine (dated by TCRdb to the early 2020s). Context from the whole study: AZD1222 recipients whose second dose came at about 4 weeks and those whose second dose came at about 12 weeks were combined into one group, since spike-specific TCR depth and breadth did not differ between the two schedules. TCR sequencing was performed for fewer than 250 trial participants, of whom about 200 were given two doses of AZD1222 and approximately 25 were given two doses of MenACWY control vaccine. Trial participants were enrolled by age into subgroups of 18-55, 56-69 and 70-plus years, and 148, 28 and 57 TCR-sequenced participants, respectively, were included in these subgroups. What the study reported, not specific to this receptor: The 56-69-year group was small, and its depth increase did not reach significance, likely because of low power. Participants were mostly white British, with more females than males. The authors suggested clonal diversity may have been underestimated. Vaccine-associated CD4 TCRs spanned the whole spike protein, with dominant responses in regions 160-218 and 743-854. Because no samples from the day 14 peak response were available, repertoires could be characterized only after the peak T cell response. After two AZD1222 doses, both the breadth and the depth of spike-specific TCRs were significantly higher than at day 0 and than in MenACWY recipients. Conclusions about previously exposed vaccinees are limited because only six or seven AZD1222 recipients were SARS-CoV-2 seropositive at baseline. Epitopes outside the regions mutated in the B.1.351 and B.1.1.7 variants were reportedly recognized by nearly half of the unique spike-specific TCRs.

From cysteine to phenylalanine, the CDR3 is 16 amino acids long. Only CDR3 DNA is held: 48 bases, read in frame from base 1. At the junction V is shortened by 0 bases and J by 7 bases; bases outside the gene matches: 5. Reading the germline V gene gives CDR1 SGHVS and CDR2 FNYEAQ. The CDR3 regions of human TCRbeta chains were analyzed by immunosequencing. The original pipeline was this. TCRs in the repertoires were matched against a reference library of SARS-CoV-2-specific TCRs that had been generated with the MIRA antigen-specificity platform. Breadth was defined as the fraction of unique TCRs that were SARS-CoV-2-associated. Depth was defined as the fraction of total T cells that were SARS-CoV-2-associated. Using the MIRA data, every spike-specific TCR was mapped to the spike region that the TCR reacted to and assigned to either a CD4 or a CD8 class. Log10-transformed breadth and depth values were compared by one-way ANOVA with Sidak's multiple comparisons tests. The immuneACCESS repertoire file appears here via TCRdb, limited to in-frame rearrangements. These files lack a portion of the clones; in checked studies, under half of the deficit traces to unresolved V genes, and the cause of the others is not known. For V, J and clone size, that table is used; D and trimming come from the DNA. This sample lists around 63,000 clones; 85% to 90% were detected once. The ten largest clones take up around 20% of the sample.

This clonotype was obtained from an adult in good health. Here the sequenced sample was peripheral blood, taken on day 0 of AZD1222 vaccination. This chain joins TRBV7-6 to TRBJ1-4; 10 bases in the junction line up with TRBD1. The CDR3 loop reads CASSLAEGQGVEKLFF. At the DNA level, the sequence is TGTGCCAGCAGCTTAGCTGAAGGACAGGGGGTTGAAAAACTGTTTTTT.